This entry features one TCR beta chain sequence. TCRdb's copy holds only in-frame clones and misses some; the assay was immunoSEQ multiplex PCR. The table includes more than 55,000 clones, around 90% detected once. The data stem from a study of T cell changes during pregnancy in multiple sclerosis. This CDR3 is 13 amino acids long. Germline V gene sequence: CDR1 MGHRA, CDR2 YSYEKL. V shed 0 bases and J shed 3 bases, with 5 bases lying between them. The sample consisted of peripheral blood, taken in the second trimester of pregnancy. The rearrangement joins TRBV4-1 to TRBJ2-5; D call uncertain. The receptor was derived from a female donor with multiple sclerosis, enrolled in a pregnancy study. The CDR3 here is CASSQDREETQYF. The CDR3, as DNA: TGCGCCAGCAGCCAAGACCGGGAAGAGACCCAGTACTTC.